The T cell receptor (beta chain) under discussion was sequenced for a study of blood T cell repertoires in COVID-19. In the source study's methods: Amplification of reference gene primers provided the estimated nucleated cell counts. The method was immunoSEQ multiplex PCR; TCRdb's version includes in-frame clones alone and lacks a portion of them. The V and J calls and clone size were taken over from that table, and D and trimming were inferred from the DNA. The sample lists some 94,000 clones; around three quarters were seen once. CDR3 length: 16 amino acids. Trimming removed 6 bases from V and 0 bases from J; junction bases left unmatched: 7. From germline, CDR1 is MNHEY and CDR2 SVGEGT.

The sequenced material came from peripheral blood. The J gene is TRBJ1-4, the V gene TRBV6-2 or TRBV6-3; 7 bases match TRBD1. The sequence was collected from a woman aged 55-70 years in a cohort sampled during active or convalescent COVID-19. The CDR3 DNA follows: TGTGCCAGCAGCCGACAGGGAGCAGCAACTAATGAAAAACTGTTTTTT. It yields the protein CASSRQGAATNEKLFF.